This entry features one T cell receptor (beta chain) sequence. At one of its ends the junction is not consistent with the germline gene, which may arise from a read error. CDR3 size: 11 residues. Amplification targeted the TCR beta CDR3 regions, with RNA transcripts as the source material. An opening RT-PCR round employed HTBI primers and preceded a second-round multiplex PCR. TCRdb fed the multiplex PCR reads into MiXCR, producing one record per CDR3 protein. Here the sample spans just over 600,000 distinct CDR3 sequences, about 20% being singletons. If no ophthalmopathy appeared within 18 months of follow-up, hyperthyroidism was termed stable. This sample is part of a study of Graves' ophthalmopathy and Graves' hyperthyroidism.

The chain has TRBV12-3 or TRBV12-4 and TRBJ1-2; D not certain. This clonotype originated in a young woman with stable Graves' hyperthyroidism. Some clones in this sample may be carry-over from other donors' samples. The sample taken for sequencing was peripheral blood. CDR3 sequence (DNA): TGTGCCATCAGTGCCCACCATGACTACACCTTC. It codes for CAISAHHDYTF.